This T cell receptor (beta chain) was identified during a study of blood T cell repertoires in COVID-19 (dated by TCRdb to 2020 to 2022). In terms of the full investigation: Samples covering the acute and convalescent phases of COVID-19 were provided by collaborators in the United States, Italy and Spain. The prospective study material was composed of cDNA or gDNA derived from T cells, B-cell-depleted T cells, or PBMCs. The dataset comprised deeply sampled blood TCRbeta repertoires from subjects exposed to, actively infected with, or recovered from COVID-19. A freely available public database, intended as a resource for researchers studying the immune response to SARS-CoV-2, is where the repertoires were released. The samples were drawn from the first 160 participants of the ongoing ImmuneRACE study and from about 1,200 subjects provided by 6 global collaborators. Nearly every sample came with metadata listing a de-identified subject ID, COVID-19 status, age in years and sex. Where available, HLA class I and class II types were taken from metadata supplied by the sample provider and were not determined by assay-based typing.

Overall study outcomes, separate from this receptor: The quantity of clinical and demographic metadata differed by source and by participant and was supplied without curation.

In its sample, this clone was seen a few times. Which antigen it targets is not known. No clone much larger than this one lies a single base away; base qualities are absent. The same CDR3 also results from other DNA sequences found in this sample. Including the terminal cysteine and phenylalanine, the CDR3 comprises 15 residues. Kept here is only the CDR3 DNA, which spans 45 bases and is read in frame from base 1. The germline V gene provides CDR1 SGDLS and CDR2 YYNGEE. V is pruned by 1 base and J by 3 bases, leaving 4 bases of the junction without a gene match. TCRbeta CDR3 regions were amplified from genomic DNA using the immunoSEQ Assay, a bias-controlled multiplex PCR. From the authors' description of their analysis: The number of nucleated cells in each sample was estimated from the amplification of reference gene primers within the assay. Sequence reads were collapsed and filtered to measure the absolute abundance of every unique TCRbeta CDR3 rearrangement. For each sample, productive Simpson clonality was calculated by taking the square root of Simpson's diversity index across productive rearrangements. TCRdb took this table from immuneACCESS and kept in-frame rearrangements with V and J called. Such tables lack part of the clones; where checked against another copy, unresolved V genes explain under half of the gap, and the rest is unexplained. V, J and clone size were drawn from that table, and D and trimming were deduced from the DNA. This sample has roughly 260,000 clones in its table, and approximately 83% of those were observed once. About 3.9% of the sample is in the top ten clones.

Participants in the prospective study were enrolled through a virtual design, were aged roughly 18 to 100 years, and lived in fewer than 30 United States geographic areas. Cohort assignment in the prospective study relied on participant-reported clinical history from a screening survey and a study questionnaire. A participant counted as exposed if, within 2 weeks of entering the study, that participant had been in contact with someone who had a PCR-confirmed or clinician-diagnosed COVID-19 case. In the prospective study, whole blood, serum and a nasopharyngeal or oropharyngeal swab were collected from each participant by mobile phlebotomists. Prospective study participants could optionally give additional blood draws and questionnaires over a roughly 2-month period. Blood samples from the prospective study were shipped frozen or at room temperature prior to DNA extraction.

Recombination connected TRBV9 to TRBJ2-3; TRBD2 fits 8 bases in the junction. The sample was PBMCs or T cells enriched from blood (not recorded which). The TCR originated in a woman in her thirties or forties who had been exposed to COVID-19. The CDR3 protein sequence reads: CASSVTGGLTDTQYF. The DNA sequence is given as TGTGCCAGCAGCGTAACGGGGGGGCTGACAGATACGCAGTATTTT.